This T cell receptor beta chain emerged from a study of blood T cell repertoires in COVID-19. TCRdb's copy holds only in-frame clones and misses some; the assay was immunoSEQ multiplex PCR. The table has 350,000 to 450,000 clones, 80% to 90% seen once; the top ten hold approximately 1.2%. The CDR3 is 16 residues long. The specimen was PBMCs or T cells enriched from blood (not recorded which). The origin of this receptor is a man aged 30-40 years who had recovered from COVID-19. The chain couples TRBV1 to TRBJ2-5; the table's D gene call, TRBD2, was not cross checked with the DNA. TRBV1 is a pseudogene locus. CDR3: CTSSLEMGLAEETQYF. In nucleotides, the CDR3 is TGCACCAGCAGCCTAGAAATGGGACTAGCGGAAGAGACCCAGTACTTC.